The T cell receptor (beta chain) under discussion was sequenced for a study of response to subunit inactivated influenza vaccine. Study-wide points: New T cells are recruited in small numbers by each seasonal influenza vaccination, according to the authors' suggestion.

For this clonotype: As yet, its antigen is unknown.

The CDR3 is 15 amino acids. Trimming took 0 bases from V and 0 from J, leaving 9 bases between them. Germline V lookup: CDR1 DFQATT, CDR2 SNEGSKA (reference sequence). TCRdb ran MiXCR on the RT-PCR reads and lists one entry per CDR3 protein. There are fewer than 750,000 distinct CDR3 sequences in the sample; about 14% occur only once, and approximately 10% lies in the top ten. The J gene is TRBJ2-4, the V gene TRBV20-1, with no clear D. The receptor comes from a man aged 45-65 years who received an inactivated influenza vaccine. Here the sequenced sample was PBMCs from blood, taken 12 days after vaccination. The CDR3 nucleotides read TGCAGTGCTAGAGAGGGCACTCTAGCCAAAAACATTCAGTACTTC. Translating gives CSAREGTLAKNIQYF.